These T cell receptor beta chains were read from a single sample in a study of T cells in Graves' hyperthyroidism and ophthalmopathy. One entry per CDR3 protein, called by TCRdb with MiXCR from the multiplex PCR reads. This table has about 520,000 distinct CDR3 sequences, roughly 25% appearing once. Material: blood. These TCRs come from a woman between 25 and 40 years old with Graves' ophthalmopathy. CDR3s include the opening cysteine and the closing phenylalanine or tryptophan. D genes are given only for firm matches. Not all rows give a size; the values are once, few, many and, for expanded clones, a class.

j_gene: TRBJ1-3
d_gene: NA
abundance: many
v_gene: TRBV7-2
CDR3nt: TGTGCCAGCAGCTTTTCGGGGACAAGTGGAAACACCATATATTTT
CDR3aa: CASSFSGTSGNTIYF

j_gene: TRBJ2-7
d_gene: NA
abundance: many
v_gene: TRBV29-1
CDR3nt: TGCAGCGTTGTTGAGGGGCAGGGCTACGAGCAGTACTTC
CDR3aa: CSVVEGQGYEQYF

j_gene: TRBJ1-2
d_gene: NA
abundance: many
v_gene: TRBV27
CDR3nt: TGTGCCAGCAGTCCCTCGACAGGAGATACTAACTATGGCTACACCTTC
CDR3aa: CASSPSTGDTNYGYTF

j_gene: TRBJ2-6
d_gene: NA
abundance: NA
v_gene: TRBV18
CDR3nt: TGTGCCAGCTCACTAAGGACAGAATACTCTGGGGCCAACGTCCTGACTTTC
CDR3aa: CASSLRTEYSGANVLTF

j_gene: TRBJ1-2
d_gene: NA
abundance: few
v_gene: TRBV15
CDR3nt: TGTGCCACCAGCAGGGACCCCCCTCGGACGGGTTCTAACTATGGCTACACCTTC
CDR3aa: CATSRDPPRTGSNYGYTF

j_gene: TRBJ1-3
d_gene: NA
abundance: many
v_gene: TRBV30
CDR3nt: TGTGCCTGGAGTGCGCTCTCTGGAAACACCATATATTTT
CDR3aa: CAWSALSGNTIYF

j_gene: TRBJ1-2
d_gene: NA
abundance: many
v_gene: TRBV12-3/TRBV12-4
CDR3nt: TGTGCCAGCACTTCGGACAGTAACTATGGCTACACCTTC
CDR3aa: CASTSDSNYGYTF

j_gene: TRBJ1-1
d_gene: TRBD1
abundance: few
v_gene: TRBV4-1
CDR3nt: TGCGCCAGCAGCCGGGGGGACAGGGGGAGGACTGAAGCTTTCTTT
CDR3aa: CASSRGDRGRTEAFF

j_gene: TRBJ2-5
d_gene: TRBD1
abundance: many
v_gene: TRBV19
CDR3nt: TGTGCCAGTAGTCTCCCGGACAGGGAAGAGACCCAGTACTTC
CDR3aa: CASSLPDREETQYF

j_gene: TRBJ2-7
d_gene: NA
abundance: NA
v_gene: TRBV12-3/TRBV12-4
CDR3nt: TGTGCCAGCAGTTTCAGCCTAGCCAACGAGCAGTACTTC
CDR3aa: CASSFSLANEQYF

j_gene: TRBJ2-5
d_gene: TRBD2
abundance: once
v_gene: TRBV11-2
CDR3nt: TGTGCCAGCATCAAAGGGAGCGGGGGGGCCGTTAGAGAGACCCAGTACTTC
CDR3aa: CASIKGSGGAVRETQYF

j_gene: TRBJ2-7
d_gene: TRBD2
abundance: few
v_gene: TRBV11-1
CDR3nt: TGTGCCAGCAGCGATATAGCGGGGGGCCCGAGCTACGAGCAGTACTTC
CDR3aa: CASSDIAGGPSYEQYF

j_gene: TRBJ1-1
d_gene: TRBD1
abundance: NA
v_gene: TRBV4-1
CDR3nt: TGCGCCAGCAGCCAAGAAGGGACAGGGAAGGACACTGAAGCTTTCTTT
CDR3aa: CASSQEGTGKDTEAFF

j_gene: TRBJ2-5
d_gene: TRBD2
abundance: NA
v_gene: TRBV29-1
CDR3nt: TGCAGCGTTGAACGCGGACTAGCGGGGGGGCCAGAGACCCAGTACTTC
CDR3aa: CSVERGLAGGPETQYF

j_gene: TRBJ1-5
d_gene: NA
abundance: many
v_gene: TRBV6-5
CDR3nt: TGTGCCAGCAGTTACGGACCGGATAGCAATCAGCCCCAGCATTTT
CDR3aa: CASSYGPDSNQPQHF

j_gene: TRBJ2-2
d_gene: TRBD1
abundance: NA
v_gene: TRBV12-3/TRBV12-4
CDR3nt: TGTGCCAGCAGCCCAGGGGGCGTAGGATTCACCGGGGAGCTGTTTTTT
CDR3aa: CASSPGGVGFTGELFF

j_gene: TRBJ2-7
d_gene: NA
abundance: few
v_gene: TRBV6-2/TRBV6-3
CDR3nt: TGTGCCAGCAGCCTGCGACCGCCGGTCTACTACGAGCAGTACTTC
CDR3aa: CASSLRPPVYYEQYF

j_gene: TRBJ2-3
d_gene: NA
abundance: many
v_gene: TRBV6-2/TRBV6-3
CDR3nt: TGTGCCAGCAGTTACACCTTTTCCGGCACAGATACGCAGTATTTT
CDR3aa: CASSYTFSGTDTQYF

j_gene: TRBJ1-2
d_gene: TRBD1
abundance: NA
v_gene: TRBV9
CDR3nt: TGTGCCAGCAGCGTAGAGTCCGCGACAGGGCACTATGGCTACACCTTC
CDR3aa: CASSVESATGHYGYTF